This T cell receptor beta chain is from a study of blood T cell repertoires in COVID-19. Across the whole study: There were acute and convalescent COVID-19 samples, and they came from the United States, Italy and Spain. PBMCs, B-cell-depleted T cells, or T cells provided the cDNA or gDNA that made up the material.

Per the original methods: Cell counts per sample came from amplifying reference gene primers. Sequenced by immunoSEQ multiplex PCR; TCRdb stores in-frame clones only, minus some. V and J calls and clone size are copied from that table; D and trimming were computed from the DNA. This table has under 150,000 clones, 84% appearing once. CDR1 is MNHEY and CDR2 is SMNVEV in the germline V gene (reference sequence). The CDR3 contains 14 residues. The V end lost 5 bases, the J end lost 6 bases, and 14 bases lay between the germline ends. Sequenced input: peripheral blood. This sequence joins TRBV27 and TRBJ1-5; perhaps TRBD1 as D (6 bases). The receptor comes from a woman aged 40 to 50 with acute or convalescent COVID-19. The CDR3 loop is CASSKTGGGQPQHF. The DNA of the CDR3 is TGTGCCAGCAGTAAGACAGGAGGTGGTCAGCCCCAGCATTTT.